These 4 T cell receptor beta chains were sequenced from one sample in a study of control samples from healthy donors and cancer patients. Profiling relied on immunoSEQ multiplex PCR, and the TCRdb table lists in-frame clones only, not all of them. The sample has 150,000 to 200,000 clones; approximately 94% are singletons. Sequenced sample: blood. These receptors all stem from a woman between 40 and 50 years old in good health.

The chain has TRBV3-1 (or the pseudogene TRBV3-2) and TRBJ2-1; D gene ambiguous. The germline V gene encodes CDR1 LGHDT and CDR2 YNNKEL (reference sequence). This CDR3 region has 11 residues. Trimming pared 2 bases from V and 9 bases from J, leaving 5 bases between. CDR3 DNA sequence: TGTGCCAGCAGCCAACGGCGTGAGCAGTTCTTC. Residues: CASSQRREQFF.

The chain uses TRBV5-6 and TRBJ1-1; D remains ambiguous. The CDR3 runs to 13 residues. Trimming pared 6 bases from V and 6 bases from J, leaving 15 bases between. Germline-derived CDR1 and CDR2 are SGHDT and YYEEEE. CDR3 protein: CASTLLASAEAFF. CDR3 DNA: TGTGCCAGCACCCTATTAGCCAGTGCTGAAGCTTTCTTT.

CDR3 sequence reads: CASSYSRSRETQYF. The CDR3 DNA follows: TGTGCCAGCAGTTACTCGCGATCACGGGAGACCCAGTACTTC. The chain is built from TRBV6-2 or TRBV6-3 and TRBJ2-5, with D uncertain. Per the germline V gene, CDR1 is MNHEY and CDR2 is SVGEGT. This CDR3 spans 14 amino acids. The V end was cut by 0 bases, the J end by 5 bases, with 10 bases between.

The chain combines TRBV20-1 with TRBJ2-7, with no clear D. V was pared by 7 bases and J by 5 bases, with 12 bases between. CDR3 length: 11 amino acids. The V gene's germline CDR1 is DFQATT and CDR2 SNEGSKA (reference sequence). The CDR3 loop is CSVLRADEQYF. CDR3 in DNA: TGCAGTGTATTACGGGCTGACGAGCAGTACTTC.